This TCR beta chain was recorded in a study of liver allograft versus peripheral blood T cells. Study-level information: Comparing T cell receptor repertoires in transplanted livers with those in recipients' peripheral blood was part of the design.

Trimming took 5 bases from V and 0 from J, leaving 16 bases between them. The CDR3 has 16 amino acids. The germline V gene has CDR1 MNHEY and CDR2 SMNVEV (reference sequence). TCRdb reprocessed the reads via MiXCR and lists one record per CDR3 protein. The sample has about 2,600 distinct CDR3 sequences, about 20% seen once. This clonotype is judged large. This sequence originates from a human patient who had a liver transplant. Some T cells may have come from the graft donor. V is TRBV27 and J is TRBJ1-2; D is perhaps TRBD1 (5 bases). CDR3 sequence reads: CASSETGTASNYGYTF. The CDR3 DNA follows: TGTGCCAGCAGTGAGACCGGGACGGCTTCTAACTATGGCTACACCTTC.